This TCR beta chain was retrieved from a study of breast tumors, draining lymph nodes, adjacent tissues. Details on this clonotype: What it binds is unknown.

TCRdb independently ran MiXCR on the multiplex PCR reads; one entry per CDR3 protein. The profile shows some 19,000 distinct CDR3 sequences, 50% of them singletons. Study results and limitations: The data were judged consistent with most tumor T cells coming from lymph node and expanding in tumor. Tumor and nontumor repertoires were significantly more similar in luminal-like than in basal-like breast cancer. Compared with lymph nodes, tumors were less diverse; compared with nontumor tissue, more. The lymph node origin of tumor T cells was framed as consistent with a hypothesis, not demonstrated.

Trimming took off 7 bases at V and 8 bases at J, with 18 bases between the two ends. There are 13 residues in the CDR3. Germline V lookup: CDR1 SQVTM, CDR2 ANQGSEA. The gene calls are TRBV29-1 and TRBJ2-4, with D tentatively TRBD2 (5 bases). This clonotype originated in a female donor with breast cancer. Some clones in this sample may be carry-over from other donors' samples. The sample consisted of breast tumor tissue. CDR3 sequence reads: CSAQPGVVDIQYF. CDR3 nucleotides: TGCAGCGCTCAGCCCGGGGTTGTAGACATTCAGTACTTC.